This T cell receptor (beta chain) was sequenced during a study of sequential checkpoint blockade in melanoma. Whole-study context: Randomization was 1:1 between first-line nivolumab→ipilimumab and ipilimumab→nivolumab. About 90 pretreatment tumor DNA samples were TCRβ immunosequenced.

Profiling relied on immunoSEQ multiplex PCR, and the TCRdb table lists in-frame clones only, not all of them. Found here are roughly 20,000 clones, around 27% of them singletons; the top ten hold around 7%. Notes on this clone: What it binds is not known.

Treatment here: randomized to nivolumab then ipilimumab (arm A) or the reverse (arm B). Findings and limits, study-wide: Mutational load did not correlate with tumor T-cell fraction or clonality. For nivolumab-first patients, baseline tumor clonality was associated with response.

The CDR3 is 14 amino acids. Germline V CDR1 and CDR2: SGDLS, YYNGEE. Trimming took off 5 bases at V and 5 bases at J, with 14 bases between the two ends. The source was tumor tissue (inferred from file names), collected from a patient given nivolumab and ipilimumab in sequence. The TCR originated in a human donor with melanoma. This chain joins TRBV9 and TRBJ2-1; possible D gene TRBD1, 5 bases. The CDR3 reads CASSKAQGNNEQFF. The CDR3 DNA is TGTGCCAGCAGTAAAGCCCAGGGAAACAATGAGCAGTTCTTC. Based on the CDR3 plus reference TRBV9 and TRBJ2-1, the full variable domain is DSGVTQTPKHLITATGQRVTLRCSPRSGDLSVYWYQQSLDQGLQFLIQYYNGEERAKGNILERFSAQQFPDLHSELNLSSLELGDSALYFCASSKAQGNNEQFFGPGTRLTVL.